This note documents a single T cell receptor beta chain sequence. Its target is unknown. The data belong to a study of cytomegalovirus exposure and HLA in healthy donors. Whole-study results and caveats: Three chains tied to CMV proved CMV antigen-specific in vitro. High sensitivity and specificity were reportedly achieved when the classifier diagnosed cytomegalovirus status. The authors listed 150 to 200 TCR beta chains as cytomegalovirus-associated.

The data were produced by immunoSEQ multiplex PCR, yet TCRdb's version contains in-frame clones alone and is incomplete. This table has 65,000 to 90,000 clones, about 95% appearing once. Sequencing input: PBMCs. The clonotype originates from a man aged 18 to 29 in good health and CMV-seronegative.

CDR3 coding DNA: TGTGCCAGCGGCAAAGGATGGGGGACTAGCACAGATACGCAGTATTTT. It is translated as CASGKGWGTSTDTQYF. J is TRBJ2-3 and V is TRBV28; TRBD2 is a possible D gene (6 bases). Trimming cost V 8 bases and J 0 bases, with 18 bases left between them. Germline V gene sequence: CDR1 MDHEN, CDR2 SYDVKM. The CDR3 spans 16 residues.